The sequence of this T cell receptor (beta chain) was determined in a study of T cell changes during pregnancy in multiple sclerosis. The CDR3 contains 17 residues. Germline V gene data show CDR1 as SSHAT and CDR2 as FNYEAQ (reference sequence). Trimming removed 7 bases from V and 1 base from J, with 22 bases in between. Sequencing used immunoSEQ multiplex PCR; TCRdb keeps in-frame clones, though not all of them. In the table there are 55,000 to 80,000 clones, approximately 94% of which are singletons. The origin of this receptor is a female donor with multiple sclerosis, enrolled in a pregnancy study. V is TRBV7-7 and J is TRBJ1-1; TRBD1 is a possible D gene (5 bases). The sample consisted of CD8+ T cells from peripheral blood mononuclear cells, taken in the second trimester of pregnancy. CDR3 bases: TGTGCCAGCACCTCCAGGGACTCGAGCCTTTCGAACACTGAAGCTTTCTTT. Translated: CASTSRDSSLSNTEAFF.